The T cell receptor beta chain under discussion was sequenced for a study of T-cell reconstitution after alpha-beta-depleted transplantation in children. The study, taken as a whole, reports: Reportedly, roughly two months post-transplant, alpha-beta T cells arose from several hundred expanded graft clones. T cells produced anew were the main source of T-cell counts and diversity one year after transplant.

TCRbeta library construction was performed incorporating unique molecular identifiers. A single record per CDR3 protein comes from TCRdb applying MiXCR to the PCR reads. The sample includes 90,000 to 100,000 distinct CDR3 sequences, 20% to 30% of them seen just once. V lost 2 bases and J lost 7, with 8 bases in between. CDR1 and CDR2 (germline): KGHDR, SFDVKD. The CDR3 is 13 residues long. Note on this clonotype: Its target is not known.

The chain links TRBV24-1 to TRBJ1-3; D is uncertain. The receptor was isolated from a boy aged 2-15 years with acute lymphoblastic leukemia, due to receive a stem cell transplant. The source was PBMCs, collected before TCRalphabeta/CD19-depleted stem cell transplant. The CDR3 reads CATSDSSSNTIYF. The CDR3 coding sequence is TGTGCCACCAGTGATTCGAGTAGTAACACCATATATTTT.